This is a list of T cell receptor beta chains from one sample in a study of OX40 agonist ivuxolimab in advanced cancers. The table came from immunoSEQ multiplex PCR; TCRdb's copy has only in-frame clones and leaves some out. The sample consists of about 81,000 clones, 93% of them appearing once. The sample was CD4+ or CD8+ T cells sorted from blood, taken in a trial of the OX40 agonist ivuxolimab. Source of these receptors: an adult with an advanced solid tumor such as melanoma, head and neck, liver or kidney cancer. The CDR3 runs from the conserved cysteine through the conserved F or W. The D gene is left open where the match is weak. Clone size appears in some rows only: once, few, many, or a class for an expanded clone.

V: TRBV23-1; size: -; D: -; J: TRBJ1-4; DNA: TGCGCCAGCAGAAAGGAGGCCATTAGGACAGAACTGTTTTTT; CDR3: CASRKEAIRTELFF
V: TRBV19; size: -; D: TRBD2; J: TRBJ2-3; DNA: TGTGCCAGTAGTATATGGCTAGCGGGAGCCGAATCTAGCACAGATACGCAGTATTTT; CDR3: CASSIWLAGAESSTDTQYF
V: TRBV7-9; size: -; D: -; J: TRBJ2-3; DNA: TGTGCCAGCTACAGCTTCACAGATACGCAGTATTTT; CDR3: CASYSFTDTQYF
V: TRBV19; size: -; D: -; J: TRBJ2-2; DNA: TGTGCCAGTAGTATTTTGGCGGGCCTCACCGGGGAGCTGTTTTTT; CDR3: CASSILAGLTGELFF
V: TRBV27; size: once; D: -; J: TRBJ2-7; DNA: TGTGCCAGCAGTTTAAGGCCGGGAAACTTCTACGAGCAGTACTTC; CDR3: CASSLRPGNFYEQYF
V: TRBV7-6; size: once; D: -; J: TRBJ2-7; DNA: TGTGCCAGCAGCACCGGACAGTCCTACGAGCAGTACTTC; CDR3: CASSTGQSYEQYF
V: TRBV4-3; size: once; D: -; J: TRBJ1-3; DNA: TGCGCCAGCAGCCAAGACGGGGGTTTTTCTGGAAACACCATATATTTT; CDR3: CASSQDGGFSGNTIYF
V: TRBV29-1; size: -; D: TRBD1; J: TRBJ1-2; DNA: TGCAGCGTTTACCCCACAGGGGCCTATGGCTACACCTTC; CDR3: CSVYPTGAYGYTF
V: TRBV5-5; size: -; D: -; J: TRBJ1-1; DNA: TGTGCCAGCAGCATATTACAGGCGGCTGAAGCTTTCTTT; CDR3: CASSILQAAEAFF
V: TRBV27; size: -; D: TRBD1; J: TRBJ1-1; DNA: TGTGCCAGCAGTCCCGACAGGGCCACTGAAGCTTTCTTT; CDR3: CASSPDRATEAFF
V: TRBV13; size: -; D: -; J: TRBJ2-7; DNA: TGTGCCAGCGGAGGGGTGAGCTCCTACGAGCAGTACTTC; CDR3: CASGGVSSYEQYF
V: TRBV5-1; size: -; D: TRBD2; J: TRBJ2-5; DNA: TGCGCCAGCAGCTTGGGAGGGGCGGGAGCTCAAGAGACCCAGTACTTC; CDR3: CASSLGGAGAQETQYF
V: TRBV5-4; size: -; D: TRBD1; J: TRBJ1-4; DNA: TGTGCCAGCAGCCCAGGGACAGGGGATGAAAAACTGTTTTTT; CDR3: CASSPGTGDEKLFF
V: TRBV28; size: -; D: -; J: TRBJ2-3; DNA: TGTGCCAGCAGTTTAGGGCCAGGGGTCCGGGTGGCAGATACGCAGTATTTT; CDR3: CASSLGPGVRVADTQYF
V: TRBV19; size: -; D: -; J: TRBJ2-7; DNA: TGTGCCAGTAGTATGGGAAGGAACCTTTTCTACGAGCAGTACTTC; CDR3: CASSMGRNLFYEQYF
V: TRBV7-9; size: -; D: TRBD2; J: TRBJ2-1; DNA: TGTGCCAGCAGCTTAGTCGGGCTAGCGGCCTACAATGAGCAGTTCTTC; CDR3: CASSLVGLAAYNEQFF
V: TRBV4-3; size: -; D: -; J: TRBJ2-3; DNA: TGCGCCAGCAGCCCCCGGGGGCCAGATACGCAGTATTTT; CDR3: CASSPRGPDTQYF
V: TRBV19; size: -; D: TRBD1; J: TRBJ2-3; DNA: TGTGCCAGTAGTATCACCGACAGGGGACCAACAGATACGCAGTATTTT; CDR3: CASSITDRGPTDTQYF
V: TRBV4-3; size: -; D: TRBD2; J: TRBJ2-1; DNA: TGCGCCAGCAGCCCCCGTTTAGCGGGCCTATACAATGAGCAGTTCTTC; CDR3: CASSPRLAGLYNEQFF
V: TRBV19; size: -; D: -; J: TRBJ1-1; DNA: TGTGCCAGTAGTGGGGGGGAAGGAGCTTTCTTT; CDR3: CASSGGEGAFF
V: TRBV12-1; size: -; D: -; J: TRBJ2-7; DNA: TGTGCCAGCAGCTTGGGGAGGACCCCCTACGAGCAGTACTTC; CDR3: CASSLGRTPYEQYF
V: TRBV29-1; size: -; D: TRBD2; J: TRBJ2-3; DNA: TGCAGCGTTGAAGACACTAGCGGGAGTCCATATACGCAGTATTTT; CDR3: CSVEDTSGSPYTQYF
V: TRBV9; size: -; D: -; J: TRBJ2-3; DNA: TGTGCCAGCAGCTCCCCTAGGTTTTGGGCGGATACGCAGTATTTT; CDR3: CASSSPRFWADTQYF
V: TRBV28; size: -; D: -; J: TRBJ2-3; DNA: TGTGCCAGCAGATGGAAGTTAGATACGCAGTATTTT; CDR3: CASRWKLDTQYF
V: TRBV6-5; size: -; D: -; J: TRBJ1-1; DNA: TGTGCCAGCAGCCCTAGGGGAAACACTGAAGCTTTCTTT; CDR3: CASSPRGNTEAFF
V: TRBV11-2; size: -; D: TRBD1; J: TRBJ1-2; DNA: TGTGCCAGCAGCTTATTGTCGCCCGGACAGGGGGGGACCTATGGCTACACCTTC; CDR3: CASSLLSPGQGGTYGYTF
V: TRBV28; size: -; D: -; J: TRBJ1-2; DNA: TGTGCCAGCGGACTACGGACAATTTCCTATGGCTACACCTTC; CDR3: CASGLRTISYGYTF
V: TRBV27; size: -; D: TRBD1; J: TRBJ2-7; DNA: TGTGCCAGCAGGGGGACAGGGGTGGGCGAGCAGTACTTC; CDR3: CASRGTGVGEQYF
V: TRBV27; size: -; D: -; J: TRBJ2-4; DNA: TGTGCCAGCAGTTTAGGAAAGTCAATGGCCAAAAACATTCAGTACTTC; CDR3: CASSLGKSMAKNIQYF
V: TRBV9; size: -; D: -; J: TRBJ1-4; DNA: TGTGCCAGCAGCCCAGGACAAACGGGAACTAATGAAAAACTGTTTTTT; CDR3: CASSPGQTGTNEKLFF
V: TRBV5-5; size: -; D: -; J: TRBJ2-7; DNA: TGTGCCAGCAGCCACGGGACCTACGAGCAGTACTTC; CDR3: CASSHGTYEQYF
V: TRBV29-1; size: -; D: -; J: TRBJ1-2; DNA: TGCAGCGTGACGACAGATTCGGATGGCTACACCTTC; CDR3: CSVTTDSDGYTF
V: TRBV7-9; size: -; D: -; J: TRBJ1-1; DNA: TGTGCCAGCAGCTTAGCGCGGGGGGCTGGGACGAACACTGAAGCTTTCTTT; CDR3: CASSLARGAGTNTEAFF
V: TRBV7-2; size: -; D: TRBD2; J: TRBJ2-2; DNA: TGTGCCAGCACCCACACCCCGGTAGCGGGAGTGAACACCGGGGAGCTGTTTTTT; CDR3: CASTHTPVAGVNTGELFF